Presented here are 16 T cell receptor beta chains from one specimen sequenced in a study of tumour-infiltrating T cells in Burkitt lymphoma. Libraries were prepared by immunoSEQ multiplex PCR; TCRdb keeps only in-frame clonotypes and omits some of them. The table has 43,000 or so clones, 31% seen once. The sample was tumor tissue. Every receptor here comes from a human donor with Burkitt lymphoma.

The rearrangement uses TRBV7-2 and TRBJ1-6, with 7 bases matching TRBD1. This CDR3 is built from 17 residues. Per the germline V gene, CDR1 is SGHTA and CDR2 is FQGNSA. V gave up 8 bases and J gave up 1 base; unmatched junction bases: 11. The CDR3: CASARLRGTSYNSPLHF. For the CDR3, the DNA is TGTGCCAGCGCGCGACTCAGGGGGACGTCCTATAATTCACCCCTCCACTTT.

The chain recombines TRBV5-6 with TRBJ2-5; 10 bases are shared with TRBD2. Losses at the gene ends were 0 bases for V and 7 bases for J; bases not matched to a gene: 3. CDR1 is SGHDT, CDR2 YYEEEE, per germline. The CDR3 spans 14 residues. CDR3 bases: TGTGCCAGCAGCTTGGTAGCTAGCGGGGGGACCCAGTACTTC. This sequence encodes CASSLVASGGTQYF.

CDR3 sequence: CASSLQKGNEQFF. CDR3 in DNA: TGTGCCAGCAGCCTTCAGAAAGGCAATGAGCAGTTCTTC. This chain connects TRBV27 to TRBJ2-1; D gene uncertain. This CDR3 comprises 13 residues. Deletions cut 6 bases from V and 6 bases from J, with 12 bases between. Germline V CDR1 and CDR2: MNHEY, SMNVEV (reference sequence).

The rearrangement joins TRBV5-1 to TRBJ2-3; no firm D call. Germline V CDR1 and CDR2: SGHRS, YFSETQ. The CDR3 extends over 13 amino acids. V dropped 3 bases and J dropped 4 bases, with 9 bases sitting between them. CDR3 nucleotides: TGCGCCAGCAGCTCTCCGGGCGCAGATACGCAGTATTTT. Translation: CASSSPGADTQYF. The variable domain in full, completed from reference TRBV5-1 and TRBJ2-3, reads KAGVTQTPRYLIKTRGQQVTLSCSPISGHRSVSWYQQTPGQGLQFLFEYFSETQRNKGNFPGRFSGRQFSNSRSEMNVSTLELGDSALYLCASSSPGADTQYFGPGTRLTVL.

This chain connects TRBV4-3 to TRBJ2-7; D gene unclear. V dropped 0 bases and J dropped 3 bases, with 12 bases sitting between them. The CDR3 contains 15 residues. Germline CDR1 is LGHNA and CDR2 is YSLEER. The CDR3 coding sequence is TGCGCCAGCAGCCAAGATCGGGTCTCTCTCTACGAGCAGTACTTC. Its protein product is CASSQDRVSLYEQYF.

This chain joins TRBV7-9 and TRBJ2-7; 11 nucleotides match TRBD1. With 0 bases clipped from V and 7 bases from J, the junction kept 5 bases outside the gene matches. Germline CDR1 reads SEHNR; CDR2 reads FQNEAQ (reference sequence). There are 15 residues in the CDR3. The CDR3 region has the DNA TGTGCCAGCAGCTTAGCCGGACAGGGGGCAGGGGAGCAGTACTTC. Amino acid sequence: CASSLAGQGAGEQYF.

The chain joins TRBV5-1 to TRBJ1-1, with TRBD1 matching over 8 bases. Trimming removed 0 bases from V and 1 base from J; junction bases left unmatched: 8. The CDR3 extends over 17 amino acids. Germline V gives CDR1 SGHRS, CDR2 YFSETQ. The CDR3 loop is CASSLVGSGGPNTEAFF. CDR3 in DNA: TGCGCCAGCAGCTTGGTCGGATCAGGGGGCCCGAACACTGAAGCTTTCTTT.

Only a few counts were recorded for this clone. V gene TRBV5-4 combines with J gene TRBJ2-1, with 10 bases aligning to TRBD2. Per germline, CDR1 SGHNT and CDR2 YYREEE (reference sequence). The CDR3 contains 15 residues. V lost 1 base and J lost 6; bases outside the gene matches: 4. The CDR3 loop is CASSLWASGGNEQFF. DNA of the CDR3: TGTGCCAGCAGCTTGTGGGCTAGCGGGGGCAATGAGCAGTTCTTC.

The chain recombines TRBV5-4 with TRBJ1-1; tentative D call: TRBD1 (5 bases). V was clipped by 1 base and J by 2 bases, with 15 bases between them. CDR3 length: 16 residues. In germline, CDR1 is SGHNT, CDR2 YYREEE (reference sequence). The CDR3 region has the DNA TGTGCCAGCAGCTTGCCTTCGGGGGGAGGCAACACTGAAGCTTTCTTT. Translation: CASSLPSGGGNTEAFF.

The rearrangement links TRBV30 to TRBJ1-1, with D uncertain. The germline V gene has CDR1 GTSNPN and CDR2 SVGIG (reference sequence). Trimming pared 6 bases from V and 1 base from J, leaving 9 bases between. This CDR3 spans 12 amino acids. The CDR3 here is CACSAWNTEAFF. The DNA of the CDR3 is TGTGCCTGCTCCGCCTGGAACACTGAAGCTTTCTTT.

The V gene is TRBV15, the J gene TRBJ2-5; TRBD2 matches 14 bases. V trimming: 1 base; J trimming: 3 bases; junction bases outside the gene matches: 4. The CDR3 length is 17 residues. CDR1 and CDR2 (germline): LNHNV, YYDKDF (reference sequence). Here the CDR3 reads CATSRGLAGGWKETQYF. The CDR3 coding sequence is TGTGCCACCAGCAGAGGACTAGCGGGGGGGTGGAAAGAGACCCAGTACTTC.

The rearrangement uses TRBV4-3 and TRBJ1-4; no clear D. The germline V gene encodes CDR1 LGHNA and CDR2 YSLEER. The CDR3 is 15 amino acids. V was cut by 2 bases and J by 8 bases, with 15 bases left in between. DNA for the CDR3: TGCGCCAGCAGCCAAACCCCGGGATGGGGAGAAAAACTGTTTTTT. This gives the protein CASSQTPGWGEKLFF.

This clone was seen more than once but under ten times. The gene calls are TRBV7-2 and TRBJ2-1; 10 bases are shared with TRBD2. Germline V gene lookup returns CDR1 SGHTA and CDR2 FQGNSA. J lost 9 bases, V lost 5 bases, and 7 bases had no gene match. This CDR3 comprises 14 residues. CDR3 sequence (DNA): TGTGCCAGCAGCGCCCTAGCGGGGGTCGGTGAGCAGTTCTTC. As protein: CASSALAGVGEQFF. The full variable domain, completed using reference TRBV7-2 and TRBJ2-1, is GAGVSQSPSNKVTEKGKDVELRCDPISGHTALYWYRQSLGQGLEFLIYFQGNSAPDKSGLPSDRFSAERTGGSVSTLTIQRTQQEDSAVYLCASSALAGVGEQFFGPGTRLTVL.

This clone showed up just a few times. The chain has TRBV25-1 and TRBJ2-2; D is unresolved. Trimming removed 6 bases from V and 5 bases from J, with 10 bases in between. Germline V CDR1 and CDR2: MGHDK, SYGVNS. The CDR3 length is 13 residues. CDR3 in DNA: TGTGCCAGCAGCGCTTTGCGGACCGGGGAGCTGTTTTTT. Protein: CASSALRTGELFF.

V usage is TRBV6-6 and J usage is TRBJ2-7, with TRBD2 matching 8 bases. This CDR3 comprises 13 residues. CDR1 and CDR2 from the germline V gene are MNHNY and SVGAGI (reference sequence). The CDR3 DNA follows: TGTGCAGCCAGGGGACTAGGAAATGTCGAGCAGTACTTC. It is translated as CAARGLGNVEQYF.

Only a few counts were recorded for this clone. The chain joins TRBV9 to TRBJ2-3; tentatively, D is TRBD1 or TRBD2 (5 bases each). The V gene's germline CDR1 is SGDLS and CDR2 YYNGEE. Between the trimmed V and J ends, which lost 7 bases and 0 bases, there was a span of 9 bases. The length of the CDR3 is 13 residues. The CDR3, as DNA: TGTGCCAGCGGGGACGCAAGCACAGATACGCAGTATTTT. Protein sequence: CASGDASTDTQYF.